This TCR beta chain was obtained from a study of T-cell memory formation after mild COVID-19 (dated by TCRdb to the early 2020s). About the investigation overall: Most TCR sequence clusters were specific to one of the two donors. The cohort was made up of two young adult volunteers, one female and one male, who were previously healthy. In a couple of donors, T-cell clones that expanded and contracted after mild COVID-19 were tracked by sequencing TCRalpha and TCRbeta repertoires over time.

Sequencing was performed on an Illumina NovaSeq 6000. TCRalpha and TCRbeta cDNA libraries were constructed by 5'RACE with constant-segment primers, with sample barcodes and unique molecular identifiers being introduced. Trizol reagent was used to extract RNA from every sample. The libraries were amplified in two PCR steps, and the second step added a second sample barcode and Illumina TruSeq adapters. Libraries were sequenced on an Illumina NovaSeq with 2 x 150 bp paired-end reads. In the authors' own workflow: Demultiplexing of reads and collapsing into UMI-guided consensus sequences were performed with migec v1.2.7. Using mixcr v2.1.11, the UMI consensuses were aligned to TRA and TRB V and J templates and assembled into clonotypes. A clonotype was counted as expanded or contracted only when both edgeR and NoisET called the clonotype significant, with the noise models trained on biological replicates. edgeR calls used a false discovery rate-adjusted p below 0.01 and a log2 fold-change threshold of 1. PCA with hierarchical clustering of max-normalized trajectories of the 1000 most abundant clonotypes was used as exploratory dynamics analysis. Separately sequenced CD4+ and CD8+ repertoires were used to assign a CD4 or CD8 phenotype to each responding clone. Using fastp trimming at Q25 and MiXCR clonotype assembly, TCRdb reanalyzed the public sequencing data and kept in-frame beta chains. CDR3 protein sequences are deduplicated, and each keeps its most common genes and DNA. The V and J calls were determined by TCRdb, not by the authors. This sample holds a few hundred thousand distinct CDR3 sequences; 15% to 20% were observed only once. The ten largest clones capture around a fifth of the sample.

The germline ends are 16 bases apart after V is trimmed by 6 bases and J by 7 bases. CDR1 and CDR2 (MNHNY, SVGAGI) derive from the germline V gene (reference sequence). The cysteine opens and the phenylalanine closes a CDR3 of 15 amino acids. Of all the DNA, just the CDR3 is kept, 45 bases in frame from base 1. Summary of the overall study and its limitations: Contracting CD4+ clones were found mainly in CM and EM memory subsets, while CD8+ clones were enriched in EMRA. SARS-CoV-2 specificity was not confirmed for the second-wave clones peaking on day 37. Some responding clones were found in pre-infection memory, which suggests that pre-existing cross-reactive memory T cells took part in the SARS-CoV-2 response. The study covered only a couple of mild cases, and larger cohorts including severe cases with pre-infection samples were considered necessary. From day 15 to 85, contracting clones showed balanced CD4/CD8 phenotypes, whereas a second wave of clones that expanded from day 15 to 37 leaned towards CD4+.

Ficoll-Paque density gradient centrifugation was the method used to isolate PBMCs. This clonotype has only a few counts. Its antigen remains unidentified. No much larger clonotype is one base removed from it; base qualities were not supplied. Sequences were obtained from PBMCs or a T cell subset sorted from them (not recorded which). The V and J segments used are TRBV6-6 and TRBJ1-6; the D gene identity is not certain. This TCR was sampled from a man younger than 35 who had mild COVID-19 (a few samples of this study predate the infection). The sample titles of this study are shuffled in the database, so cell type and time point are left out; the donor was told from shared clones. The DNA reads TGTGCCAGCAGAGTTTCGGGCAGCTCAAATTCACCCCTCCACTTT. This encodes CASRVSGSSNSPLHF.